These T cell receptor beta chains were read from a single sample in a study of blood T cells in healthy people across ages. Using its own MiXCR run on the 5' RACE reads, TCRdb lists one record per CDR3 protein. The sample has roughly 2 million distinct CDR3 sequences, 49% seen once. The sample was blood. These receptor sequences come from a woman in her thirties or forties in good health. Each CDR3 is given with its conserved first and last residue. The D gene is left open where the match is weak. Only part of the rows carry a size: once, few, many, or a class if the clone is expanded.

size,D,V,J,CDR3,DNA
few,-,TRBV20-1,TRBJ1-2,CSASTDGSNYGYTF,TGCAGTGCTAGTACGGACGGATCTAACTATGGCTACACCTTC
few,-,TRBV29-1,TRBJ2-5,CSVVGPHQETQYF,TGCAGCGTCGTAGGACCCCACCAAGAGACCCAGTACTTC
-,-,TRBV20-1,TRBJ2-7,CSARDATSYEQYF,TGCAGTGCTAGAGATGCGACCTCCTACGAGCAGTACTTC
-,-,TRBV12-3/TRBV12-4,TRBJ2-7,CASSFDQPREQYF,TGTGCCAGCAGTTTCGACCAGCCGCGCGAGCAGTACTTC
many,TRBD2,TRBV7-2,TRBJ2-7,CASSSLAGGTYEQYF,TGTGCCAGCAGCTCACTAGCGGGGGGGACCTACGAGCAGTACTTC
few,TRBD2,TRBV7-8,TRBJ2-5,CASSLFGSGGPTMETQYF,TGTGCCAGCAGCTTATTCGGTAGCGGGGGCCCGACGATGGAGACCCAGTACTTC
few,-,TRBV7-8,TRBJ2-4,CASSLELTDINIQYF,TGTGCCAGCAGCTTAGAATTGACAGACATAAACATTCAGTACTTC
-,-,TRBV10-2,TRBJ2-5,CASSELLGGGETQYF,TGCGCCAGCAGTGAATTGTTGGGGGGCGGGGAGACCCAGTACTTC
-,-,TRBV12-3/TRBV12-4,TRBJ2-5,CASSGSGIREETQYF,TGTGCCAGCAGTGGATCAGGGATTCGGGAAGAGACCCAGTACTTC
few,TRBD1,TRBV20-1,TRBJ2-1,CSANGVDRGLNNEQFF,TGCAGTGCTAACGGGGTAGACAGGGGGCTGAACAATGAGCAGTTCTTC
-,-,TRBV4-1,TRBJ2-4,CASSQVDGGKNIQYF,TGCGCCAGCAGCCAAGTGGACGGGGGAAAAAACATTCAGTACTTC
many,TRBD1,TRBV7-8,TRBJ2-1,CASSWTGKNEQFF,TGTGCCAGCAGCTGGACAGGGAAGAATGAGCAGTTCTTC
few,TRBD1,TRBV16,TRBJ1-4,CASSARDSYNEKLFF,TGTGCCAGCAGCGCCCGGGACAGTTATAATGAAAAACTGTTTTTT
once,-,TRBV3-1,TRBJ2-5,CASSRGGRGETQYF,TGTGCCAGCAGCCGAGGGGGTCGCGGGGAGACCCAGTACTTC